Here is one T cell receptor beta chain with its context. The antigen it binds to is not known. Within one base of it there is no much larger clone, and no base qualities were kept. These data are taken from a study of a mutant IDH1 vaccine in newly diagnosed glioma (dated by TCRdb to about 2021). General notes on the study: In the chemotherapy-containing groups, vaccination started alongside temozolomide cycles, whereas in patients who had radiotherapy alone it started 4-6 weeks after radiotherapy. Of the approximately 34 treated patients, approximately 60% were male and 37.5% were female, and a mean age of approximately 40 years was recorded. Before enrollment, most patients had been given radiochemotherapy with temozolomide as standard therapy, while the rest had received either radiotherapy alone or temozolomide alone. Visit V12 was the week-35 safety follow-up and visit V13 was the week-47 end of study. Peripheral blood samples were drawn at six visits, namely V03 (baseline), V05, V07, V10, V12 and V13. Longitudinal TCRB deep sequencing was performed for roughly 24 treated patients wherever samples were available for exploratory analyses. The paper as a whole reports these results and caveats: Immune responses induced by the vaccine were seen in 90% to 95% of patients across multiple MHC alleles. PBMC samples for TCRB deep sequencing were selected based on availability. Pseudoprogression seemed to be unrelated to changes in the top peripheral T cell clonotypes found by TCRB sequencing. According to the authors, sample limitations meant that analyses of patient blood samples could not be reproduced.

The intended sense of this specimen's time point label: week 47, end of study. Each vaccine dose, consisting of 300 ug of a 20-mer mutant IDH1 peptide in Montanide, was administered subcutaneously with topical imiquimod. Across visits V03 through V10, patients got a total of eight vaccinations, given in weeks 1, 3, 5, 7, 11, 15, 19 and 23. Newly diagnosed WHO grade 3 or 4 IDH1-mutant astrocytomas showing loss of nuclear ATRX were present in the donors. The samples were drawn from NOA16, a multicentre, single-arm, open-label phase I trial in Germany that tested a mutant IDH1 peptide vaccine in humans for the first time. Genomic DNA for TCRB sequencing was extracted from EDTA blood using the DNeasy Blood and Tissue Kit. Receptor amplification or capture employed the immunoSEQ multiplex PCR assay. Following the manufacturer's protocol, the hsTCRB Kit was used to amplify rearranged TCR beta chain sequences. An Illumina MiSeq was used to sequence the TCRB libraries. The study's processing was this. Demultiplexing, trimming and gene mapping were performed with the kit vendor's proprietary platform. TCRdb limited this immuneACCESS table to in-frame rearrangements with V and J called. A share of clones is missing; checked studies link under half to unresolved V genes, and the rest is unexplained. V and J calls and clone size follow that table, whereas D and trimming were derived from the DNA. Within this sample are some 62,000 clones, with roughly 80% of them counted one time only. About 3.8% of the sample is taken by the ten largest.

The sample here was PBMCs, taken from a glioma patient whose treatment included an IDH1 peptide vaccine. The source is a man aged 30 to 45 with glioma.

Read as DNA, the sequence is TGTGCCAGCAGTTACTCGGGGACAGTAAACTATGGCTACACCTTC. The resulting protein is CASSYSGTVNYGYTF. The chain was built from TRBV6-5 and TRBJ1-2, with TRBD1 matching 7 junction bases. Trimming removed 0 bases from V and 2 bases from J; the gene matches leave 3 bases unexplained. The germline V gene specifies MNHEY as CDR1 and SVGAGI as CDR2. Taken from cysteine to phenylalanine, the CDR3 has 15 residues. The CDR3 DNA has 45 bases and is translated from base 1.